This T cell receptor beta chain was captured by sequencing in a study of regulatory T cells in long-lasting Graves disease. Study-level findings and limits: Patients with persistent Graves' had lower TCR diversity than newly diagnosed patients. When disease was persistent, TRBV28, TRBJ1-2 and TRBJ2-5 were the favored segments.

The TCR beta library used iRepertoire HTBI primers with Arm-PCR amplification of CDR3. TCRdb reprocessed the multiplex PCR reads via MiXCR and lists one record per CDR3 protein. The sample holds about 520,000 distinct CDR3 sequences; around 12% are singletons and the top ten take over 7%. In germline, CDR1 is SGDLS, CDR2 YYNGEE. The CDR3 consists of 14 residues. V lost 0 bases, J lost 9 bases, and 10 bases lay in between. Documented time point: newly diagnosed GD, antithyroid drugs for less than 3 months. PBMC RNA served as the TCR library source. This clonotype was observed a few times. Antigen specificity is unknown. This same sample was also taken into another study, of T cells in Graves' hyperthyroidism and ophthalmopathy. That work states: Thyroid ultrasound, orbital computed tomography, clinical symptoms, and serum thyroxine and TRAb underpinned diagnoses. A set of HTBI primers served as the primers for a first-round RT-PCR of the TCR CDR3.

V and J are TRBV9 and TRBJ1-6; weak D call: TRBD1 (5 bases). Sequencing used peripheral blood mononuclear cells (PBMCs), obtained at new diagnosis, from a patient treated with antithyroid drugs. This receptor was obtained from a woman aged 25 to 45 with Graves disease. This CDR3 is CASSVEGEGSPLHF. Written as DNA, the CDR3 is TGTGCCAGCAGCGTAGAAGGGGAGGGTTCACCCCTCCACTTT.